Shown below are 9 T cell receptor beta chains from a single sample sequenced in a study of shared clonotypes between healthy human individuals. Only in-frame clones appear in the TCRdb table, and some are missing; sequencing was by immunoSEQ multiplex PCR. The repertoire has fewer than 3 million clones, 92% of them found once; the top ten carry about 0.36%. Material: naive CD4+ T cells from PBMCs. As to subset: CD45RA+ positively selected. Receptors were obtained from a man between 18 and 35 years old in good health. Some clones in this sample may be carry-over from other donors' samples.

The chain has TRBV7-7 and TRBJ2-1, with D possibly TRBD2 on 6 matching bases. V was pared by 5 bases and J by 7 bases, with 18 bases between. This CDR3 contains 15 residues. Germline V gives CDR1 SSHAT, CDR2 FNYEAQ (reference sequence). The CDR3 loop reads CASSRGTAYPNEQFF. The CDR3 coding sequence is TGTGCCAGCAGCCGTGGGACTGCCTATCCGAATGAGCAGTTCTTC.

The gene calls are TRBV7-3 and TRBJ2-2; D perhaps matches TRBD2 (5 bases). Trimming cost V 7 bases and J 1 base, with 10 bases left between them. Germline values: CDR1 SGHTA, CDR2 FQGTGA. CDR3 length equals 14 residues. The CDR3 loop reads CASTSGGNTGELFF. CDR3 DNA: TGTGCCAGCACCTCAGGAGGGAACACCGGGGAGCTGTTTTTT.

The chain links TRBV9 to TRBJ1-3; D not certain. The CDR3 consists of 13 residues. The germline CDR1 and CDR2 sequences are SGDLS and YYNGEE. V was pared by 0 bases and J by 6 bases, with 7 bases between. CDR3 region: CASSVAGPNTIYF. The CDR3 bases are TGTGCCAGCAGCGTAGCCGGGCCAAACACCATATATTTT. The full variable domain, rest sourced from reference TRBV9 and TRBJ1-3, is DSGVTQTPKHLITATGQRVTLRCSPRSGDLSVYWYQQSLDQGLQFLIQYYNGEERAKGNILERFSAQQFPDLHSELNLSSLELGDSALYFCASSVAGPNTIYFGEGSWLTVV.

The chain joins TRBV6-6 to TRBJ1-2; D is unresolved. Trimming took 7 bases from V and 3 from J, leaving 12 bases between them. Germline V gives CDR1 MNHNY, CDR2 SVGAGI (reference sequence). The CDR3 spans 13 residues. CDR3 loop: CASKESEYYGYTF. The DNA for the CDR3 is TGTGCCAGCAAGGAGTCCGAATACTATGGCTACACCTTC.

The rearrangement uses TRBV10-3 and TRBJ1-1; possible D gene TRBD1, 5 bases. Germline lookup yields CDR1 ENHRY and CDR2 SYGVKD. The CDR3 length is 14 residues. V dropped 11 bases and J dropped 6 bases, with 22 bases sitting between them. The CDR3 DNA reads TGTGCCTTGGCCCGGGGGGGGAGGGTGGCTGAAGCTTTCTTT. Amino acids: CALARGGRVAEAFF.

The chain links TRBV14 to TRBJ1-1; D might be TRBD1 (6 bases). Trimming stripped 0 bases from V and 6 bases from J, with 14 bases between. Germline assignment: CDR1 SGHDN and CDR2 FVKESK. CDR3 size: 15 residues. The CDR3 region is CASSQDRGGIAEAFF. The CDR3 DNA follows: TGTGCCAGCAGCCAAGATAGGGGGGGGATCGCTGAAGCTTTCTTT.

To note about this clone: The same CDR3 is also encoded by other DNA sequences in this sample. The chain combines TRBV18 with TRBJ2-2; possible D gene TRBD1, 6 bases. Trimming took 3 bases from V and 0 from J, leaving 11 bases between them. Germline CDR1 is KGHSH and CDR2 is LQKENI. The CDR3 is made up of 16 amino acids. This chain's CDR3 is CASSPGTPPNTGELFF. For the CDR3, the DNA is TGTGCCAGCTCACCCGGGACACCTCCGAACACCGGGGAGCTGTTTTTT. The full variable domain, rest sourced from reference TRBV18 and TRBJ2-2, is NAGVMQNPRHLVRRRGQEARLRCSPMKGHSHVYWYRQLPEEGLKFMVYLQKENIIDESGMPKERFSAEFPKEGPSILRIQQVVRGDSAAYFCASSPGTPPNTGELFFGEGSRLTVL.

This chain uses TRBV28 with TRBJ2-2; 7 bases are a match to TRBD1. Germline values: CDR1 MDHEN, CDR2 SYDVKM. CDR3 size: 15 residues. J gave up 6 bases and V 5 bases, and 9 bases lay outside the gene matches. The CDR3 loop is CASSMGQLRSGELFF. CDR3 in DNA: TGTGCCAGCAGTATGGGACAGTTAAGATCCGGGGAGCTGTTTTTT.

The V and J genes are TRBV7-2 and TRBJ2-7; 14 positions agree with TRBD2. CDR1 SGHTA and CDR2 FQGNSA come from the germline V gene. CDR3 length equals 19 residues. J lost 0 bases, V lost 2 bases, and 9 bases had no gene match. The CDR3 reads CASSLSLGTSGRLSYEQYF. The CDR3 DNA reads TGTGCCAGCAGCTTATCCCTCGGGACTAGCGGGAGACTCTCCTACGAGCAGTACTTC.